A single TCR beta chain is shown here with its context. Its specific antigen is unknown. Base qualities are not provided; no much larger clone lies one nucleotide away. Sequencing was performed on an Illumina HiSeq 2500. Quantitative 5'-RACE with molecular barcodes was used to prepare TCR beta libraries. The study's processing was this. Disease-linked TCR variants were identified with a new computational method built on a probabilistic model of VDJ rearrangement. Clones were called with MiXCR by TCRdb after fastp trimmed the public reads at Q25, and only in-frame beta chains were retained. CDR3 protein duplicates are merged, each entry listing the most common genes and DNA. TCRdb assigned the V and J calls; the authors' analysis was not used. Counted in this sample were about 160,000 distinct CDR3 sequences; 15% to 20% of them appeared once. The ten largest make up over 7.5% of the sample. The data stem from a study of CD8 T cells in ankylosing spondylitis (dated by TCRdb to 2016 to 2017). General notes on the study: T cell receptor beta repertoires were profiled in healthy donors and ankylosing spondylitis patients so that disease-linked TCR variants could be found. Samples of peripheral blood were taken, and for ankylosing spondylitis patients, synovial fluid was collected as well. In total, the full study cohort was made up of nearly 110 healthy donors and about two dozen ankylosing spondylitis patients. General findings and caveats noted by the study authors: The disease-linked clones showed a CD8+ phenotype and occurred at relatively low frequencies in peripheral blood. Some motif variants were previously reported in synovial fluid and blood of reactive arthritis patients, suggesting common disease-initiation mechanisms. A TCR beta motif made up of several highly homologous amino acid variants appeared to be characteristic of blood from ankylosing spondylitis patients. The disease-linked clones were reported as significantly enriched in matched synovial fluid samples from ankylosing spondylitis patients.

A distance of 7 bases separates the germline ends of V and J, which lose 4 bases and 1 base respectively. In the germline V gene, CDR1 corresponds to SGHDN and CDR2 to FVKESK. Including the terminal cysteine and phenylalanine, the CDR3 comprises 13 residues. The sequence is cut down to CDR3 DNA, 39 bases in frame from base 1. Material: blood, either unsorted or a sorted T cell fraction (not recorded which). In this chain, TRBV14 is recombined with TRBJ2-5; perhaps TRBD2 is the D gene, with 5 bases matching. The receptor's source is a male donor with ankylosing spondylitis or in good health (not recorded which). In nucleotide form, the sequence is TGTGCCAGCAGCCCACGGGGCCAAGAGACCCAGTACTTC. It translates as CASSPRGQETQYF.